This TCR beta chain was recovered during a study of T cell repertoires and HLA-DP antigens. Study context: Sorted CD137+CD4+ samples averaged about 220 ng DNA; pre-culture CD4+ samples, about 1,200 ng. Notes on the study in general: Average cumulative frequency of previously undetected clones was approximately 34% against one allele and less than 60% against the other.

This CDR3 has 14 residues. The J segment lost 2 bases and the V segment lost 2 bases, leaving 2 bases of the junction unmatched. CDR1 is LNHDA, CDR2 SQIVND, per germline (reference sequence). A word on this clone: Its matching antigen is unknown.

The protocol was immunoSEQ multiplex PCR, while the TCRdb copy is restricted to in-frame clones and leaves out a portion. Of fewer than 75,000 clones detected, around 80% appear once; the ten largest clones hold 1.6%. Sequencing input: CD4+ T cells from PBMCs. This TCR was sampled from a man between 60 and 75 years old in good health and CMV-seronegative. The V and J genes are TRBV19 and TRBJ1-2, with 7 bases fitting TRBD1. The CDR3 reads CASSITGANYGYTF. CDR3 bases: TGTGCCAGTAGTATAACAGGGGCGAACTATGGCTACACCTTC.